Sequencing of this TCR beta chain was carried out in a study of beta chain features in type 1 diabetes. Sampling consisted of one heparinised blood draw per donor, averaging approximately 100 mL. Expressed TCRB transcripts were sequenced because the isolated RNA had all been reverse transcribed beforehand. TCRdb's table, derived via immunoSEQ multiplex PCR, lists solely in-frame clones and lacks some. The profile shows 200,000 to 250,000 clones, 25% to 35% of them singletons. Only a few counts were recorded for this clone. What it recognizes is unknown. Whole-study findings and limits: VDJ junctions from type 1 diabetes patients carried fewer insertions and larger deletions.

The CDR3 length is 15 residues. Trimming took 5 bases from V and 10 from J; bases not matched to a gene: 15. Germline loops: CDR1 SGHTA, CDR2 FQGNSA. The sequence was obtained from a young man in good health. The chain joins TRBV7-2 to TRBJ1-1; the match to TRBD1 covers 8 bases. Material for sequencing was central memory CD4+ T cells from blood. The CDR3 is CASSPLRTGTAGAFF. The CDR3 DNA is TGTGCCAGCAGCCCCCTAAGGACAGGGACAGCAGGAGCTTTCTTT.